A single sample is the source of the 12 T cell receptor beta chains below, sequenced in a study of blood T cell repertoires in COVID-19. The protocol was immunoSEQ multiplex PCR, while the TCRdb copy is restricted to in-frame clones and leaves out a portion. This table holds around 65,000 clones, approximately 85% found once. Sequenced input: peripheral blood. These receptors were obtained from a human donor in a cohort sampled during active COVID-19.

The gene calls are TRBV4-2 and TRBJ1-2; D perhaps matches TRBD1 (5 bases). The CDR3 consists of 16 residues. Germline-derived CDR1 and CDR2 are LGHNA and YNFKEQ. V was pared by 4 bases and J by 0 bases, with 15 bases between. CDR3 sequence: CASSPASGGTNYGYTF. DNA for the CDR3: TGTGCCAGCAGCCCAGCTTCGGGGGGGACTAACTATGGCTACACCTTC.

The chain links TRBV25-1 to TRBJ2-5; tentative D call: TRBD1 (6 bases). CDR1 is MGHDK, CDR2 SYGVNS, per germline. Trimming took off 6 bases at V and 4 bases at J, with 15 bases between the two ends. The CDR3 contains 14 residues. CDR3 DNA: TGTGCCAGCAGGGAAACAGGGAAGGCAGAGACCCAGTACTTC. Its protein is CASRETGKAETQYF.

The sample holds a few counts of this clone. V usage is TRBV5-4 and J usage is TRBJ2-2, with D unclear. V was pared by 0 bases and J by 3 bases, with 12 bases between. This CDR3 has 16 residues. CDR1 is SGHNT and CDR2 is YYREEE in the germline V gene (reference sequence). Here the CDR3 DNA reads TGTGCCAGCAGCTTGGGACCCCGACGGGACACCGGGGAGCTGTTTTTT. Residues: CASSLGPRRDTGELFF.

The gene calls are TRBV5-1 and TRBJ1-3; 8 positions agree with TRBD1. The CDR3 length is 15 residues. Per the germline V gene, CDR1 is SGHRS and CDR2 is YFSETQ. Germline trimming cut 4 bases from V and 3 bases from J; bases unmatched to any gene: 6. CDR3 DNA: TGCGCCAGCAGCCTTCAGGGGGCGTATGGAAACACCATATATTTT. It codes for CASSLQGAYGNTIYF.

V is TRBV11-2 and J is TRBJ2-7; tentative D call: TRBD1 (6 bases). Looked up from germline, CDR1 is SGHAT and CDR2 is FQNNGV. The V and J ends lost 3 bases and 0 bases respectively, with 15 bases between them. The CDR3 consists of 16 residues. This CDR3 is CASSLVLDSSSYEQYF. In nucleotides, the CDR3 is TGTGCCAGCAGCTTGGTCCTGGACAGTAGCTCCTACGAGCAGTACTTC.

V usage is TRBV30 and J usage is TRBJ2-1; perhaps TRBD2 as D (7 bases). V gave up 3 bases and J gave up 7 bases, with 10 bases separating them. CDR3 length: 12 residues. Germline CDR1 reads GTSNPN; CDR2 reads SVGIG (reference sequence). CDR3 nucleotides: TGTGCCTGGAGGGGAGGGGGAAATGAGCAGTTCTTC. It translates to CAWRGGGNEQFF.

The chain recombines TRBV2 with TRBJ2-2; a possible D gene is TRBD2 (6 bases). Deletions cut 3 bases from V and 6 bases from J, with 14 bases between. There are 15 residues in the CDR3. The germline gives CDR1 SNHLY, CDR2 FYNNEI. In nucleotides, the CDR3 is TGTGCCAGCAGTGATGCCATCGGGAGCCCCGGGGAGCTGTTTTTT. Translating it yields CASSDAIGSPGELFF.

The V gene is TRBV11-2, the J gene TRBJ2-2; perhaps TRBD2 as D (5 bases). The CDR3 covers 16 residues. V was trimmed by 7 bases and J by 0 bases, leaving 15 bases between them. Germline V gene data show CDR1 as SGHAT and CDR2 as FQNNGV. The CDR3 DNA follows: TGTGCCAGCAATACAATCCGGGGTTCGAACACCGGGGAGCTGTTTTTT. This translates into CASNTIRGSNTGELFF.

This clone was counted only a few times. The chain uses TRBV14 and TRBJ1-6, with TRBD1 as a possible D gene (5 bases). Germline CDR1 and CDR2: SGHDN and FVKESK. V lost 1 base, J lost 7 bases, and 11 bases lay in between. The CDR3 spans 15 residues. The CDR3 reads CASSQARGRNSPLHF. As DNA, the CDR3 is TGTGCCAGCAGCCAAGCGCGGGGGAGAAATTCACCCCTCCACTTT.

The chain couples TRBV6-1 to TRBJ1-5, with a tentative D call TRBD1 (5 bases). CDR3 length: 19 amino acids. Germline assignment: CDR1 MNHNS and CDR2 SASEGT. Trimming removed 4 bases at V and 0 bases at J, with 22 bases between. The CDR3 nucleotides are TGTGCCAGCAGTGTGGTTCAGGTGCAGGGCAGTCCTAGCAATCAGCCCCAGCATTTT. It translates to CASSVVQVQGSPSNQPQHF.

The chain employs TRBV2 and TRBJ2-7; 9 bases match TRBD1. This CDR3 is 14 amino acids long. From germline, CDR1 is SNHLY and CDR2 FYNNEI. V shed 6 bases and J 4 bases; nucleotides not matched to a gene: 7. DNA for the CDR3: TGTGCCAGCAGCTCGGGACAGGGCAGGTACGAGCAGTACTTC. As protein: CASSSGQGRYEQYF. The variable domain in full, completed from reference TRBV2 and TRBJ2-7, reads EPEVTQTPSHQVTQMGQEVILRCVPISNHLYFYWYRQILGQKVEFLVSFYNNEISEKSEIFDDQFSVERPDGSNFTLKIRSTKLEDSAMYFCASSSGQGRYEQYFGPGTRLTVT.

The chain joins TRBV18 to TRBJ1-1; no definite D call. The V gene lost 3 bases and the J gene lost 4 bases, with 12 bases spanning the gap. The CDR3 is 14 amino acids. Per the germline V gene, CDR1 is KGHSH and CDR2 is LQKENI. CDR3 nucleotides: TGTGCCAGCTCACCTGGAGCTCTAGGCACTGAAGCTTTCTTT. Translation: CASSPGALGTEAFF.